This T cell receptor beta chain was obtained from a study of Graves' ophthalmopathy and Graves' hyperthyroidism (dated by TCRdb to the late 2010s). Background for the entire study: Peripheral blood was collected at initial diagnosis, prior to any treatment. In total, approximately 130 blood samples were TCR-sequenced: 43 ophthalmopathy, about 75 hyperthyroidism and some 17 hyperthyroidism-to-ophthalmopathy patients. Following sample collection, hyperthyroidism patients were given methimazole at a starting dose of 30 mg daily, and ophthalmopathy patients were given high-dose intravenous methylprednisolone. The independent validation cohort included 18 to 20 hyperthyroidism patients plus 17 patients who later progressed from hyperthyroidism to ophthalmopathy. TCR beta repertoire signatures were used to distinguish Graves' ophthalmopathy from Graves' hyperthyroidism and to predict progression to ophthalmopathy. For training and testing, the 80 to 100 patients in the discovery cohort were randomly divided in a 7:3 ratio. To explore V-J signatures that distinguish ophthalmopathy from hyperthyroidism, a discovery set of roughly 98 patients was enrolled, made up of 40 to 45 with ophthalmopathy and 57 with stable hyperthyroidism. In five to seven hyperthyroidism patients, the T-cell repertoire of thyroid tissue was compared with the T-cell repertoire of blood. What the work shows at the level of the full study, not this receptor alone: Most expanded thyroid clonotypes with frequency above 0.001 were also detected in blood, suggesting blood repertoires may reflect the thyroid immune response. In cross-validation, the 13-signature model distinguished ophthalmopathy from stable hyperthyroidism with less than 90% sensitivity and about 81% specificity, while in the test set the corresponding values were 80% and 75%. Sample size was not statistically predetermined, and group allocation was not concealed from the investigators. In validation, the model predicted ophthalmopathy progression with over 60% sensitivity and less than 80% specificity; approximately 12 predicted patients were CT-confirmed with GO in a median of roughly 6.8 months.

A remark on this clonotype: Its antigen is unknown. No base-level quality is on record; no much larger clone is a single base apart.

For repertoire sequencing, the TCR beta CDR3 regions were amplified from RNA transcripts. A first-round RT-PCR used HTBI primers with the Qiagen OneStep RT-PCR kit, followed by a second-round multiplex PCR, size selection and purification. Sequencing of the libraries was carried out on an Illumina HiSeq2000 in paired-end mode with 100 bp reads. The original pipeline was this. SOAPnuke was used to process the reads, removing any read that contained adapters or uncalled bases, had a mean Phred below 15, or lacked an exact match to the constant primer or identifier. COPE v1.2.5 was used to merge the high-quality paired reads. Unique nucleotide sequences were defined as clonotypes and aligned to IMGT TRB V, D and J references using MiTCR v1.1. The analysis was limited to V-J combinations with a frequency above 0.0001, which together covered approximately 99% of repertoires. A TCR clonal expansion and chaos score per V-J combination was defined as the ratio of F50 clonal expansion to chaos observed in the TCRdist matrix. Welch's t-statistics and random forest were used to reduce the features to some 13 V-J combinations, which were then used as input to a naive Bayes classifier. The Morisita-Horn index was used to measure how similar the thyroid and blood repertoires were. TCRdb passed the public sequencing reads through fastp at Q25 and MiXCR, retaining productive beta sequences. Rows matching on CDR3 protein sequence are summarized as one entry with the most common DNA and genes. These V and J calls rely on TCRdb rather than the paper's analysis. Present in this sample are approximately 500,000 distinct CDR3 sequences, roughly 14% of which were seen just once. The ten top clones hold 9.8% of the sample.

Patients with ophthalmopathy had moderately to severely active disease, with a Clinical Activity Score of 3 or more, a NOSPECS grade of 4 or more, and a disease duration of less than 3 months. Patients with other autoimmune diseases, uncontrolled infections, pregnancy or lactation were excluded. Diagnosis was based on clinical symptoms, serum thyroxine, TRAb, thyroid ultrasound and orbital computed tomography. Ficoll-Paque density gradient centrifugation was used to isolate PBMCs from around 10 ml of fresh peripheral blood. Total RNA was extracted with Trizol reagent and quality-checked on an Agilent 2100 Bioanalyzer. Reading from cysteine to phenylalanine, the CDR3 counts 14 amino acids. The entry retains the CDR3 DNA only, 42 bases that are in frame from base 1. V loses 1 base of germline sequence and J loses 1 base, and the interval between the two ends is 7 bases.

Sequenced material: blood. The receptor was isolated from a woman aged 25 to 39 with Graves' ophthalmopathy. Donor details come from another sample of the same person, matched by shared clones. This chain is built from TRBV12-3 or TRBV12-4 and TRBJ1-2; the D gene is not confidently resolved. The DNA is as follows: TGTGCCAGCAGTTTAGTCCAGTTTAACTATGGCTACACCTTC. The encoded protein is CASSLVQFNYGYTF.